This T cell receptor (beta chain) was obtained from a study of shared clonotypes between healthy human individuals. At the level of the study: Donor composition was a couple of women and a few men, aged 18 to 49.

Overall study findings and caveats: The sole specimen, blood, was sampled, and tissue repertoires likely differ.

A note on this clone: Its antigen is unidentified.

TCRdb's table, derived via immunoSEQ multiplex PCR, lists solely in-frame clones and lacks some. The sample yields roughly 450,000 clones, 79% seen once. Germline trimming cut 3 bases from V and 4 bases from J; bases unmatched to any gene: 17. The germline CDR1 and CDR2 sequences are MDHEN and SYDVKM. The CDR3 runs to 19 residues. This TCR was recovered from a woman aged 40 to 50 in good health. Some clones in this sample may be carry-over from other donors' samples. The genes are TRBV28 and TRBJ2-7, with 11 bases matching TRBD2. Sequencing was performed on PBMCs. The CDR3 sequence: CASSFLSLLAGVSVYEQYF. DNA of the CDR3: TGTGCCAGCAGTTTTCTCTCGTTACTAGCGGGAGTTTCTGTGTACGAGCAGTACTTC.